These T cell receptor beta chains were read from a single sample in a study of T cell responses to AZD1222 COVID-19 vaccine. Clones were sequenced by immunoSEQ multiplex PCR, and TCRdb holds only the in-frame ones, with some missing. The table includes around 84,000 clones, 86% detected once. The source was peripheral blood, collected on day 0 of AZD1222 vaccination. The receptors derive from an adult in good health. CDR3s include the opening cysteine and the closing phenylalanine or tryptophan. Each record gives: clone size, J gene, V gene, D gene, CDR3 protein, CDR3 DNA. D genes are given only for firm matches. Not all rows give a size; the values are once, few, many and, for expanded clones, a class.

>once|TRBJ1-1|TRBV20-1|.
CSAGGNTEAFF
TGCAGTGCTGGGGGGAACACTGAAGCTTTCTTT
>.|TRBJ1-2|TRBV7-2|TRBD1
CASSLAGGQQPYGYTF
TGTGCCAGCAGCTTAGCAGGGGGACAGCAACCATATGGCTACACCTTC
>.|TRBJ2-1|TRBV6-2/TRBV6-3|.
CASSYEGGVSYNEQFF
TGTGCCAGCAGTTACGAGGGGGGCGTCTCCTACAATGAGCAGTTCTTC
>.|TRBJ1-2|TRBV5-1|.
CASSSGLGYTF
TGCGCCAGCAGCTCAGGGCTGGGCTACACCTTC
>.|TRBJ1-2|TRBV3-1/TRBV3-2|.
CASSPTGRVSGYTF
TGTGCCAGCAGCCCCACGGGCCGAGTTTCTGGCTACACCTTC
>.|TRBJ1-2|TRBV6-5|.
CASIPSLGGYGYTF
TGTGCCAGCATCCCGTCTCTTGGGGGTTATGGCTACACCTTC
>.|TRBJ2-2|TRBV10-1|.
CASSERQDTGELFF
TGCGCCAGCAGTGAGCGCCAGGACACCGGGGAGCTGTTTTTT
>.|TRBJ1-2|TRBV4-1|.
CASSQGSYNYGYTF
TGCGCCAGCAGCCAAGGGTCCTACAACTATGGCTACACCTTC
>.|TRBJ2-7|TRBV9|.
CASSVDQSSYEQYF
TGTGCCAGCAGCGTTGACCAAAGCTCCTACGAGCAGTACTTC
>.|TRBJ1-2|TRBV20-1|TRBD1
CSPRQGVGYTF
TGCAGTCCTAGACAGGGAGTTGGCTACACCTTC
>.|TRBJ2-3|TRBV12-5|TRBD2
CASGQRGPTDTQYF
TGTGCTAGTGGCCAGCGGGGGCCCACAGATACGCAGTATTTT
>.|TRBJ2-3|TRBV28|.
CASSLPSVGGTDTQYF
TGTGCCAGCAGTTTGCCTAGCGTGGGGGGCACAGATACGCAGTATTTT
>.|TRBJ2-1|TRBV15|.
CATSREQGAGNEQFF
TGTGCCACCAGCAGAGAACAGGGTGCGGGTAATGAGCAGTTCTTC
>.|TRBJ2-7|TRBV19|.
CASSPNFAYEQYF
TGTGCCAGTAGCCCCAATTTCGCCTACGAGCAGTACTTC
>.|TRBJ2-2|TRBV5-1|.
CASSSVRGTGELFF
TGCGCCAGCAGCTCCGTGAGGGGCACCGGGGAGCTGTTTTTT
>once|TRBJ1-5|TRBV27|.
CASSNLGVSSQPQHF
TGTGCCAGCAGCAACCTCGGGGTTTCAAGTCAGCCCCAGCATTTT
>.|TRBJ1-1|TRBV7-9|.
CASSPDRVEAFF
TGTGCCAGCAGCCCGGACAGAGTTGAAGCTTTCTTT
>.|TRBJ2-7|TRBV5-1|TRBD1
CASSFGTGGLEQYF
TGCGCCAGCAGCTTCGGGACAGGGGGCCTCGAGCAGTACTTC